This T cell receptor (beta chain) was found in a study of T cell responses to AZD1222 COVID-19 vaccine. Study-level results: The number of AZD1222 recipients seropositive at baseline was only 6 or 7. There were mostly white British donors and more females than males, and clonal diversity was possibly underestimated. The repertoires were collected only after the peak T cell response.

TCRdb's table, derived via immunoSEQ multiplex PCR, lists solely in-frame clones and lacks some. This sample yields about 86,000 clones, of which almost 90% are seen a single time; 6.9% belongs to the top ten. For this clone: The antigen is unknown.

Trimming shortened V by 4 bases and J by 2 bases, and 17 bases separated the two germline ends. Per the germline V gene, CDR1 is SGHTA and CDR2 is FQGNSA. This CDR3 is built from 16 residues. The chain employs TRBV7-2 and TRBJ1-2, with a possible D match to TRBD1 (6 bases). The sample was peripheral blood, taken 28 days after the second AZD1222 dose. The sequence came from an adult who received the AZD1222 COVID-19 vaccine. CDR3 protein: CASSSPLGGGNYGYTF. CDR3 DNA sequence: TGTGCCAGCAGCTCCCCCCTGGGAGGGGGGAACTATGGCTACACCTTC. The complete variable domain, with remaining parts taken from reference TRBV7-2 and TRBJ1-2, reads GAGVSQSPSNKVTEKGKDVELRCDPISGHTALYWYRQSLGQGLEFLIYFQGNSAPDKSGLPSDRFSAERTGGSVSTLTIQRTQQEDSAVYLCASSSPLGGGNYGYTFGSGTRLTVV.